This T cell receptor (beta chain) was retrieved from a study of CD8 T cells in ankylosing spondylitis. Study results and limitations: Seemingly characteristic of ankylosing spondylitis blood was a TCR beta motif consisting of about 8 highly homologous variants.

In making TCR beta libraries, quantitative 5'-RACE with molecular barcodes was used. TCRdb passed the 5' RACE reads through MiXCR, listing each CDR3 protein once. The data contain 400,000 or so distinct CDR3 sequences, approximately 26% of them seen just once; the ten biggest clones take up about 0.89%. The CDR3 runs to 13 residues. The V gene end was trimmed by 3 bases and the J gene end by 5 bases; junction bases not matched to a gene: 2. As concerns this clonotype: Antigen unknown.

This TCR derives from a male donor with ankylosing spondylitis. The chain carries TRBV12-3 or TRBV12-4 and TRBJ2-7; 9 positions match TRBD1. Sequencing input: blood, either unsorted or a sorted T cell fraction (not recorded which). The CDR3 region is CASSFRDRDEQYF. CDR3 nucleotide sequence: TGTGCCAGCAGTTTCAGGGACAGGGACGAGCAGTACTTC.